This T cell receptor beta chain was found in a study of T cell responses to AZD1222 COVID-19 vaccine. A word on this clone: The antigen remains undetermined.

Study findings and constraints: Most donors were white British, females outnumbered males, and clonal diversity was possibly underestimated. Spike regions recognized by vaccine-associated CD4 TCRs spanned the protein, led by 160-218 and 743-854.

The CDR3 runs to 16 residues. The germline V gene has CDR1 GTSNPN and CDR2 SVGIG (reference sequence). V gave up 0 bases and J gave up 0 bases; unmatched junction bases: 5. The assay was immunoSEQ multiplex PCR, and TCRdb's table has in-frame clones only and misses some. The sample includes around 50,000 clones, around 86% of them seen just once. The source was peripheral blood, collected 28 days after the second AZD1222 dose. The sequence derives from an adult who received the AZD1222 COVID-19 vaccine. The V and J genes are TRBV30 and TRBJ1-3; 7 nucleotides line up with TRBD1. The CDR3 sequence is CAWSVAGGTSGNTIYF. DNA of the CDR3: TGTGCCTGGAGTGTAGCAGGGGGAACCTCTGGAAACACCATATATTTT. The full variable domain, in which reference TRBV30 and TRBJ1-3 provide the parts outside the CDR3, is SQTIHQWPATLVQPVGSPLSLECTVEGTSNPNLYWYRQAAGRGLQLLFYSVGIGQISSEVPQNLSASRPQDRQFILSSKKLLLSDSGFYLCAWSVAGGTSGNTIYFGEGSWLTVV.